This T cell receptor (beta chain) derives from a study of T cells in Graves' hyperthyroidism and ophthalmopathy. Germline CDR1 reads LNHDA; CDR2 reads SQIVND (reference sequence). V gave up 9 bases and J gave up 3 bases, with 18 bases separating them. The length of the CDR3 is 15 residues. RNA transcripts served as the template for amplifying TCR beta CDR3 regions. HTBI primers were used for first-round RT-PCR of the TCR CDR3. TCRdb reprocessed the multiplex PCR reads with MiXCR, giving one entry per CDR3 protein. The table has more than 500,000 distinct CDR3 sequences, about 14% seen once. This clonotype was seen only once.

The chain combines TRBV19 with TRBJ1-5, with D possibly TRBD1 on 5 matching bases. The sample consisted of blood. The receptor was derived from a woman aged 40 to 50 with Graves' ophthalmopathy. Here the CDR3 reads CASNDPAGYNQPQHF. The DNA of the CDR3 is TGTGCCAGCAACGACCCGGCAGGGTACAATCAGCCCCAGCATTTT.